The 23 T cell receptor beta chains below were found in one sample sequenced in a study of early T cells in non-severe SARS-CoV-2 infection (dated by TCRdb to 2020 to 2022). The library relied on 5' RACE. For sequencing, a NextSeq 500 was employed. TCRdb reworked the public reads: Q25 trimming with fastp, MiXCR clone assembly, productive beta chains retained. Each record represents a unique CDR3 protein, reported with the most common genes and DNA among its rows. The sample table contains 100,000 to 150,000 distinct CDR3 sequences; only one count was recorded for about 15% of them. The ten top clones hold about a fifth of the sample. The sequenced material came from whole blood. Receptor source: an adult who was a healthcare worker with PCR-confirmed SARS-CoV-2 infection or an uninfected control (not recorded which).

This clonotype occurred a few times. This chain connects TRBV2 to TRBJ2-1; 8 bases align to TRBD1. With V trimmed by 6 bases and J by 4 bases, 5 bases remained unmatched. The CDR3 is 14 residues long. CDR1 is SNHLY, CDR2 FYNNEI, per germline. The CDR3 nucleotides are TGTGCCAGCAGGTCAGGGGGCACGTACAATGAGCAGTTCTTC. Its translation is CASRSGGTYNEQFF.

This CDR3 reads CASSLGPGAKMMTLHF. Here the CDR3 DNA reads TGTGCCAGCAGCTTGGGTCCGGGGGCGAAGATGATGACCCTCCACTTT. This chain uses TRBV5-4 with TRBJ1-6; D is possibly TRBD1 (6 bases). The germline V and J ends were trimmed by 0 bases and 14 bases, with 21 bases remaining between them. The V gene's germline CDR1 is SGHNT and CDR2 YYREEE (reference sequence). This CDR3 is built from 16 residues.

CDR3 bases: TGTGCCAGCAGGGGTAGCGGGGGCGGCACAGATACGCAGTATTTT. Translation gives CASRGSGGGTDTQYF. V and J are TRBV2 and TRBJ2-3; the match to TRBD2 covers 9 bases. The CDR3 loop spans 15 amino acids. Germline V lookup: CDR1 SNHLY, CDR2 FYNNEI. Trimming cost V 6 bases and J 1 base; bases outside gene matches: 5.

This clonotype occurred many times. The CDR3 reads CASSQDGHSNQPQHF. The CDR3 region has the DNA TGTGCCAGCAGCCAAGACGGTCACAGCAATCAGCCCCAGCATTTT. The chain carries TRBV4-2 and TRBJ1-5; D uncertain. Germline V gene data show CDR1 as LGHNA and CDR2 as YNFKEQ. Deletions cut 0 bases from V and 1 base from J, with 7 bases between. CDR3 size: 15 residues.

This clonotype was found many times. This chain connects TRBV7-2 to TRBJ1-1, with D unclear. The CDR3 sequence is 13 residues long. V was pared by 1 base and J by 0 bases, with 3 bases between. Germline loops: CDR1 SGHTA, CDR2 FQGNSA. The CDR3 is CASSLVVNTEAFF. In DNA, the CDR3 is TGTGCCAGCAGCTTAGTGGTGAACACTGAAGCTTTCTTT. Full variable domain (missing parts from reference TRBV7-2 and TRBJ1-1): GAGVSQSPSNKVTEKGKDVELRCDPISGHTALYWYRQSLGQGLEFLIYFQGNSAPDKSGLPSDRFSAERTGGSVSTLTIQRTQQEDSAVYLCASSLVVNTEAFFGQGTRLTVV.

This clonotype was detected only a few times. The genes are TRBV10-2 and TRBJ2-7, with TRBD2 matching over 16 bases. Germline loops: CDR1 WSHSY, CDR2 SAAADI. The CDR3 length is 18 residues. J was trimmed by 4 bases and V by 7 bases; bases with no gene match: 13. CDR3 in DNA: TGCGCCAGCACTCCGGGACTAGCGGGGGGGAGGTTTGGTTACGAGCAGTACTTC. Protein sequence: CASTPGLAGGRFGYEQYF.

The CDR3 DNA follows: TGCAGTGCTAGAGGCCGGTTCCAAGAGACCCAGTACTTC. Protein product: CSARGRFQETQYF. This chain connects TRBV20-1 to TRBJ2-5; D is uncertain. V was shortened by 1 base and J by 1 base, with 7 bases between the two germline ends. Germline V lookup: CDR1 DFQATT, CDR2 SNEGSKA (reference sequence). The CDR3 loop spans 13 amino acids.

This clonotype has more than one count but fewer than ten. V is TRBV12-3 or TRBV12-4 and J is TRBJ2-3, with 12 positions matching TRBD2. The CDR3 has 16 amino acids. Germline trimming cut 1 base from V and 5 bases from J; bases unmatched to any gene: 4. The DNA of the CDR3 is TGTGCCAGCAGTTTAGGACTAGCGGGGGCTATAGATACGCAGTATTTT. Amino acids: CASSLGLAGAIDTQYF.

The chain links TRBV19 to TRBJ2-2; maybe TRBD2 (6 bases). Deletions cut 6 bases from V and 5 bases from J, with 16 bases between. Germline-derived CDR1 and CDR2 are LNHDA and SQIVND (reference sequence). The CDR3 loop spans 15 amino acids. CDR3 residues: CASSAGKGPTGELFF. The CDR3 DNA reads as TGTGCCAGTAGCGCGGGGAAGGGACCTACCGGGGAGCTGTTTTTT.

About this clonotype itself: One end of the junction varies from germline; a read error may be responsible. The CDR3 spells CVSTRQDLATEAFF. As DNA, the CDR3 is TGTGTCAGCACCCGACAGGACTTGGCCACTGAAGCTTTCTTT. The rearrangement uses TRBV12-3 or TRBV12-4 and TRBJ1-1; TRBD1 is a possible D gene (6 bases). This CDR3 is built from 14 residues.

This clonotype appeared many times. CDR3: CASSRLENMNTEAFF. The CDR3 DNA follows: TGTGCCAGCTCCCGCTTGGAGAACATGAACACTGAAGCTTTCTTT. The chain combines TRBV18 with TRBJ1-1; no firm D call. CDR1 and CDR2 (germline): KGHSH, LQKENI. V lost 6 bases, J lost 0 bases, and 14 bases lay in between. The CDR3 sequence is 15 residues long.

The chain combines TRBV4-1 with TRBJ2-1, with D perhaps being TRBD1 or TRBD2 (5 bases each). This CDR3 is 13 amino acids long. V was trimmed by 3 bases and J by 13 bases, leaving 16 bases between them. Germline CDR1 reads MGHRA; CDR2 reads YSYEKL. The CDR3 loop reads CASSHGDEMQQFF. For the CDR3, the DNA is TGCGCCAGCAGCCACGGGGACGAAATGCAACAGTTCTTC.

This clonotype was seen only a few times. The rearrangement uses TRBV6-6 and TRBJ2-5, with a possible D match to TRBD2 (5 bases). V dropped 0 bases and J dropped 0 bases, with 11 bases sitting between them. The germline CDR1 and CDR2 sequences are MNHNY and SVGAGI (reference sequence). This CDR3 is 16 amino acids long. CDR3 in amino acids: CASSYSGSGYQETQYF. The CDR3 nucleotides read TGTGCCAGCAGTTACTCCGGCAGCGGCTACCAAGAGACCCAGTACTTC.

This clonotype occurred a few times. The chain recombines TRBV7-9 with TRBJ1-2; TRBD1 is a possible D gene (5 bases). Germline values: CDR1 SEHNR, CDR2 FQNEAQ (reference sequence). Between the trimmed V and J ends, which lost 11 bases and 4 bases, there was a span of 17 bases. The CDR3 totals 13 residues. The CDR3 loop is CAGGGDTFYGYTF. As DNA, the CDR3 is TGTGCCGGGGGGGGAGACACTTTCTATGGCTACACCTTC.

The chain employs TRBV27 and TRBJ1-2, with 11 positions matching TRBD1. Unmatched junction bases numbered 10, after V lost 6 bases and J lost 4 bases. The V gene's germline CDR1 is MNHEY and CDR2 SMNVEV (reference sequence). The CDR3 spans 16 residues. CDR3 residues: CASSPGQGVSVYGYTF. The CDR3 DNA sequence: TGTGCCAGCAGCCCGGGACAGGGGGTATCTGTCTATGGCTACACCTTC.

This clonotype was recorded a few times. This chain connects TRBV5-1 to TRBJ2-7; no definite D call. Trimming stripped 9 bases from V and 2 bases from J, with 18 bases between. The CDR3 consists of 14 residues. Germline V CDR1 and CDR2: SGHRS, YFSETQ. For the CDR3, the DNA is TGCGCCACCCAGGAGAGCCCTGGCCCCTACGAGCAGTACTTC. It codes for CATQESPGPYEQYF.

This clonotype showed up just a few times. The chain links TRBV4-1 to TRBJ2-2, with D unclear. The V end lost 8 bases, the J end lost 3 bases, and 16 bases lay between the germline ends. This CDR3 comprises 15 residues. CDR1 is MGHRA, CDR2 YSYEKL, per germline. This chain's CDR3 is CASRKDQTDTGELFF. DNA for the CDR3: TGCGCCAGCCGCAAGGATCAGACGGACACCGGGGAGCTGTTTTTT.

The V and J genes are TRBV27 and TRBJ2-3, with 10 nucleotides matching TRBD2. CDR3 length equals 17 residues. The junction had 10 bases not matched to a gene; V was cut back by 5 bases and J by 2 bases. Germline lookup yields CDR1 MNHEY and CDR2 SMNVEV (reference sequence). As DNA, the CDR3 is TGTGCCAGCAGTGCCACAGAGCGGGGGGGCTACACAGATACGCAGTATTTT. Translation: CASSATERGGYTDTQYF.

This chain connects TRBV5-1 to TRBJ1-4, with D maybe TRBD1 (6 bases). The length of the CDR3 is 19 residues. Per germline, CDR1 SGHRS and CDR2 YFSETQ. V lost 4 bases and J lost 8, with 30 bases in between. The CDR3 reads CASSRSTGQQGFPDEKLFF. CDR3 sequence (DNA): TGCGCCAGCAGCCGTTCAACCGGACAGCAGGGGTTTCCCGACGAAAAACTGTTTTTT.

This clonotype was observed a handful of times. The V call is TRBV7-2, the J call TRBJ2-3; 10 nucleotides align to TRBD2. The CDR3 has 14 amino acids. The trim removed 7 bases at V and 2 bases at J, leaving 3 bases unmatched. The germline gives CDR1 SGHTA, CDR2 FQGNSA. This CDR3 reads CASTLAGTTDTQYF. CDR3 DNA sequence: TGTGCCAGCACACTAGCGGGGACCACAGATACGCAGTATTTT.

The CDR3 DNA follows: TGCGCCAGCAGCTTGGGGGACAGGGGGCCCAATGAGCAGTTCTTC. Its translation is CASSLGDRGPNEQFF. V is TRBV5-1 and J is TRBJ2-1; TRBD1 matches at 12 bases. J gave up 6 bases and V 0 bases, and 1 base lay outside the gene matches. The CDR3 length is 15 residues. From germline, CDR1 is SGHRS and CDR2 YFSETQ. Full variable domain (rest looked up from reference TRBV5-1 and TRBJ2-1): KAGVTQTPRYLIKTRGQQVTLSCSPISGHRSVSWYQQTPGQGLQFLFEYFSETQRNKGNFPGRFSGRQFSNSRSEMNVSTLELGDSALYLCASSLGDRGPNEQFFGPGTRLTVL.

The chain has TRBV20-1 and TRBJ2-1, with TRBD1 identical over 8 bases. Looked up from germline, CDR1 is DFQATT and CDR2 is SNEGSKA (reference sequence). The CDR3 has 14 amino acids. Losses at the gene ends were 4 bases for V and 5 bases for J; bases not matched to a gene: 7. CDR3 in amino acids: CSATTGGLDNEQFF. As DNA, the CDR3 is TGCAGTGCTACTACAGGGGGTTTGGACAATGAGCAGTTCTTC.

This clonotype was picked up a small number of times. This chain links TRBV3-1 with TRBJ1-1; a possible D gene is TRBD1 (6 bases). The V gene's germline CDR1 is LGHDT and CDR2 YNNKEL (reference sequence). The V gene lost 4 bases and the J gene lost 4 bases, with 10 bases spanning the gap. The CDR3 is 13 residues long. This chain's CDR3 is CASSPVRGTEAFF. The DNA for the CDR3 is TGTGCCAGCAGCCCCGTCAGGGGCACTGAAGCTTTCTTT.